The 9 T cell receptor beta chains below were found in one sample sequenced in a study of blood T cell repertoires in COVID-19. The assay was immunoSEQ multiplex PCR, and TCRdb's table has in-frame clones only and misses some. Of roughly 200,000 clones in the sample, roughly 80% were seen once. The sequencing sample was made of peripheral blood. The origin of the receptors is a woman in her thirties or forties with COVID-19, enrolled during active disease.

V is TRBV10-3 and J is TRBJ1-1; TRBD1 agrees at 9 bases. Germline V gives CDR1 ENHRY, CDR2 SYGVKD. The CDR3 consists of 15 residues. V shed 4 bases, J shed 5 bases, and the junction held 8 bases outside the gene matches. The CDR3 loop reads CAISGPTGGRTEAFF. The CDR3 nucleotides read TGTGCCATCAGTGGACCGACAGGGGGGCGGACTGAAGCTTTCTTT.

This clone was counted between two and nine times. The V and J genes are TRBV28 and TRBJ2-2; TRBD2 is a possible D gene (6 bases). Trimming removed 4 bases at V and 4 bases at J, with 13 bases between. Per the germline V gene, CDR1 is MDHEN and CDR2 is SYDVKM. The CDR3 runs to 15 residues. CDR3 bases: TGTGCCAGCAGTTGGAGGGGTATCCCCACCGGGGAGCTGTTTTTT. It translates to CASSWRGIPTGELFF.

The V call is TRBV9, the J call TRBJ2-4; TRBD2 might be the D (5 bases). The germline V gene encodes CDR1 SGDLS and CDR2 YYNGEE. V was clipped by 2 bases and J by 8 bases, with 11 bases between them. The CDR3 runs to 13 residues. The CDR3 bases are TGTGCCAGCAGCGTGGGAGCTGGGGACATTCAGTACTTC. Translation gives CASSVGAGDIQYF. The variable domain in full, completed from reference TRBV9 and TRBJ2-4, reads DSGVTQTPKHLITATGQRVTLRCSPRSGDLSVYWYQQSLDQGLQFLIQYYNGEERAKGNILERFSAQQFPDLHSELNLSSLELGDSALYFCASSVGAGDIQYFGAGTRLSVL.

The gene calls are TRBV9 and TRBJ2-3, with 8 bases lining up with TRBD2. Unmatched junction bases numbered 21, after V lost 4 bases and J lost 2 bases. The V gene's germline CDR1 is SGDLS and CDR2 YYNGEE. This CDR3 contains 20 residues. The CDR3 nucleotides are TGTGCCAGCAGCCACCCCCAACCGGGGGGGAGGGCCCCTCACACAGATACGCAGTATTTT. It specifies CASSHPQPGGRAPHTDTQYF.

CDR3 DNA: TGTGCCAGCAGCCTATTACCGGGACAGGGTGAAGCTTTCTTT. It encodes CASSLLPGQGEAFF. This chain joins TRBV5-8 and TRBJ1-1, with 9 positions matching TRBD1. After removal of 4 bases from V and 7 bases from J, the junction contained 8 bases not matched to a gene. The germline V gene has CDR1 SGHTS and CDR2 YDEGEE. The CDR3 loop spans 14 amino acids.

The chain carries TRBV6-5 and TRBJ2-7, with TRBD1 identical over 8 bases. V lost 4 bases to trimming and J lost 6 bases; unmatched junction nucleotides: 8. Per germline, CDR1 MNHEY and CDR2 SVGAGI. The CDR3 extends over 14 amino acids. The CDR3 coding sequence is TGTGCCAGCAGTTCCCGAGACAGGGGTTTCGAGCAGTACTTC. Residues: CASSSRDRGFEQYF.

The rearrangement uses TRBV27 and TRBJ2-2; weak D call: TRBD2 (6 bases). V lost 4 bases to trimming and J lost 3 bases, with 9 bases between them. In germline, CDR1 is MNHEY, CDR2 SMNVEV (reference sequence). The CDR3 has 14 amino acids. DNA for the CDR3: TGTGCCAGCAGTTCTCCTAGCGACACCGGGGAGCTGTTTTTT. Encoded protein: CASSSPSDTGELFF.

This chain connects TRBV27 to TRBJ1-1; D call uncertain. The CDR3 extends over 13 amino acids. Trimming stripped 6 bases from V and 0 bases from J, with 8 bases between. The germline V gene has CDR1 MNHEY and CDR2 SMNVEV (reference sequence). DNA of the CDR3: TGTGCCAGCAGAGTAAAGCTGAACACTGAAGCTTTCTTT. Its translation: CASRVKLNTEAFF.

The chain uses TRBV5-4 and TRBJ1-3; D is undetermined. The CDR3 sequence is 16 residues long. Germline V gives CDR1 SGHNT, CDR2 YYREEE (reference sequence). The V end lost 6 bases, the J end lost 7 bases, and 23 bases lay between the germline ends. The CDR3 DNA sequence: TGTGCCAGCAAAACACCCGGCGGAGGGCTGAAGAACACCATATATTTT. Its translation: CASKTPGGGLKNTIYF.